This TCR beta chain derives from a study of Graves' ophthalmopathy and Graves' hyperthyroidism. This clonotype came up many times. V lost 1 base and J lost 11, with 15 bases in between. The CDR3 is 14 amino acids. The germline V gene encodes CDR1 SGHTA and CDR2 FQGNSA. The source of the PBMCs was roughly 10 ml of fresh peripheral blood. The study amplified TCR beta CDR3 regions using RNA transcripts. RT-PCR with HTBI primers came first, then second-round multiplex PCR. One entry per CDR3 protein, called by TCRdb with MiXCR from the multiplex PCR reads. The data hold 200,000 to 250,000 distinct CDR3 sequences, with 20% to 25% observed a single time.

This receptor was identified in a woman aged 45-60 years with Graves' ophthalmopathy. The chain is built from TRBV7-2 and TRBJ1-5; possibly TRBD1 for D (5 bases). The sample consisted of peripheral blood. The CDR3 loop reads CASSLGGAVLTQHF. The CDR3 coding sequence is TGTGCCAGCAGCTTAGGGGGCGCCGTCTTGACCCAGCATTTT.